The clone carrying this T cell receptor beta chain showed up many times. Its antigen is unidentified. The CDR3 has 21 residues. Germline CDR1 and CDR2: SGHVS and FQNEAQ. The V end was cut by 3 bases, the J end by 0 bases, with 26 bases between. TCRdb processed the reads anew with MiXCR; each CDR3 protein has one entry. In the table there are a few hundred thousand distinct CDR3 sequences, over 15% of which are singletons. The data derive from a study of T cell repertoires in cytomegalovirus infection. The wider study: It can be stated that public TCR beta signatures indicated CMV infection as well as a matching HLA type. Study observations and caveats: Totalled public TCR beta family frequency picked out people who carried CMV plus the relevant HLA. HLA-C-restricted CMV clonotypes gave the most frequent clonotype in two of eight donors.

This receptor was obtained from a human donor in good health (CMV status not recorded). Some clones in this sample may be carry-over from other donors' samples. The source material was CD8+ T cells from PBMCs. This chain joins TRBV7-8 and TRBJ1-4; a weak D match, TRBD1 (6 bases). The CDR3 loop reads CASSFAHRPGRGVATNEKLFF. CDR3 coding DNA: TGTGCCAGCAGCTTTGCCCACCGCCCAGGGAGGGGGGTTGCAACTAATGAAAAACTGTTTTTT.